A selection of T cell receptor beta chains follows, all from one sample in a study of molecular identifiers for immune sequencing clone quantification. TCRdb independently ran MiXCR on the PCR reads; one entry per CDR3 protein. The data show 460,000 or so distinct CDR3 sequences, over 20% seen once. Sequences were obtained from naive CD8+ T cells from blood, with Jurkat cell RNA spiked in. Receptor source: a human donor in good health. Some libraries in this study had Jurkat cell RNA spiked in. CDR3s include the opening cysteine and the closing phenylalanine or tryptophan. The order of the fields is CDR3 length, D gene, J gene, clone size, V gene, CDR3 DNA, CDR3 protein. D genes are given only for firm matches. Clone size is not always given. Where it is, it says once, few, many or a class for expanded clones.

CDR3 length: 15; D gene: .; J gene: TRBJ2-2; clone size: few; V gene: TRBV20-1; CDR3 DNA: TGCAGTGCTGAAGGTCCTTCGGGGAACACCGGGGAGCTGTTTTTT; CDR3 protein: CSAEGPSGNTGELFF
CDR3 length: 15; D gene: .; J gene: TRBJ2-7; clone size: .; V gene: TRBV7-6; CDR3 DNA: TGTGCCAGCAGCTTAGCGGGGCCCAACTCCTACGAGCAGTACTTC; CDR3 protein: CASSLAGPNSYEQYF
CDR3 length: 16; D gene: TRBD2; J gene: TRBJ2-3; clone size: few; V gene: TRBV11-2; CDR3 DNA: TGTGCCAGCAGCTCAGCCCTAGCGGGACTCACAGATACGCAGTATTTT; CDR3 protein: CASSSALAGLTDTQYF
CDR3 length: 14; D gene: .; J gene: TRBJ2-3; clone size: many; V gene: TRBV9; CDR3 DNA: TGTGCCAGCAGCGTAGGTGCAGGTGCAGATACGCAGTATTTT; CDR3 protein: CASSVGAGADTQYF
CDR3 length: 15; D gene: .; J gene: TRBJ1-1; clone size: .; V gene: TRBV3-2; CDR3 DNA: TGTGCCAGCAGCCAAGAACATATGGGGACCCCGTGGGCTTTCTTT; CDR3 protein: CASSQEHMGTPWAFF
CDR3 length: 14; D gene: .; J gene: TRBJ2-7; clone size: many; V gene: TRBV6-2/TRBV6-3; CDR3 DNA: TGTGCCAGCAGTTCGGACCGTTTACTGAACGAGCAGTACTTC; CDR3 protein: CASSSDRLLNEQYF
CDR3 length: 17; D gene: .; J gene: TRBJ2-7; clone size: .; V gene: TRBV6-2/TRBV6-3; CDR3 DNA: TGTGCCAGCAGTTACTCTAGGGGCAGTGAGAGCTCCTACGAGCAGTACTTC; CDR3 protein: CASSYSRGSESSYEQYF
CDR3 length: 13; D gene: .; J gene: TRBJ2-1; clone size: many; V gene: TRBV6-2/TRBV6-3; CDR3 DNA: TGTGCCAGCAGTACTAGGGGTTACAATGAGCAGTTCTTC; CDR3 protein: CASSTRGYNEQFF
CDR3 length: 13; D gene: .; J gene: TRBJ2-7; clone size: .; V gene: TRBV18; CDR3 DNA: TGTGCCAGCTCACCACCAGACAGGTACGAGCAGTACTTC; CDR3 protein: CASSPPDRYEQYF
CDR3 length: 11; D gene: .; J gene: TRBJ1-1; clone size: many; V gene: TRBV28; CDR3 DNA: TGTGCCAGCAGACTTGGCACTGAAGCTTTCTTT; CDR3 protein: CASRLGTEAFF
CDR3 length: 14; D gene: .; J gene: TRBJ1-4; clone size: many; V gene: TRBV7-9; CDR3 DNA: TGTGCCAGCAGCCCCGCGGCAACTAATGAAAAACTGTTTTTT; CDR3 protein: CASSPAATNEKLFF
CDR3 length: 15; D gene: TRBD2; J gene: TRBJ2-1; clone size: .; V gene: TRBV19; CDR3 DNA: TGTGCCAGTAGTGCTCTAGCGGGAGTGCTAAATGAGCAGTTCTTC; CDR3 protein: CASSALAGVLNEQFF
CDR3 length: 15; D gene: .; J gene: TRBJ2-5; clone size: many; V gene: TRBV4-1; CDR3 DNA: TGCGCCAGCAGCCACAGTGACAGGCGACAAGAGACCCAGTACTTC; CDR3 protein: CASSHSDRRQETQYF
CDR3 length: 14; D gene: .; J gene: TRBJ2-7; clone size: few; V gene: TRBV11-2; CDR3 DNA: TGTGCCAGCAGCTTATGGAGACAGAACGACGAGCAGTACTTC; CDR3 protein: CASSLWRQNDEQYF
CDR3 length: 16; D gene: TRBD1; J gene: TRBJ2-2; clone size: many; V gene: TRBV7-9; CDR3 DNA: TGTGCCAGCAGCTTTGGACAGGGAGTGGACACCGGGGAGCTGTTTTTT; CDR3 protein: CASSFGQGVDTGELFF
CDR3 length: 14; D gene: .; J gene: TRBJ2-7; clone size: many; V gene: TRBV27; CDR3 DNA: TGTGCCAGCAGAATAACAGGTCGGGGGCGAGAGCAGTACTTC; CDR3 protein: CASRITGRGREQYF
CDR3 length: 14; D gene: .; J gene: TRBJ2-5; clone size: few; V gene: TRBV10-3; CDR3 DNA: TGTGCCATCAGTGAGAGGGGGAAACAAGAGACCCAGTACTTC; CDR3 protein: CAISERGKQETQYF
CDR3 length: 14; D gene: TRBD2; J gene: TRBJ2-1; clone size: few; V gene: TRBV7-9; CDR3 DNA: TGTGCCAGCAGACGACTAGCGGGGTTGGATGAGCAGTTCTTC; CDR3 protein: CASRRLAGLDEQFF
CDR3 length: 15; D gene: TRBD2; J gene: TRBJ2-3; clone size: many; V gene: TRBV20-1; CDR3 DNA: TGCAGTGCTAGACAGGGACTAGCGGTCGAAGATACGCAGTATTTT; CDR3 protein: CSARQGLAVEDTQYF
CDR3 length: 15; D gene: .; J gene: TRBJ1-2; clone size: many; V gene: TRBV7-9; CDR3 DNA: TGTGCCAGCAGCTTAGGCAGGGGCGAATATCAAGGCTACACCTTC; CDR3 protein: CASSLGRGEYQGYTF
CDR3 length: 12; D gene: .; J gene: TRBJ1-2; clone size: many; V gene: TRBV2; CDR3 DNA: TGTGCCAGCAAAGGGGCAAACTATGGCTACACCTTC; CDR3 protein: CASKGANYGYTF
CDR3 length: 15; D gene: .; J gene: TRBJ2-7; clone size: .; V gene: TRBV7-9; CDR3 DNA: TGTGCCAGCAGCCCACAAGGGGCGGGGGCGCCACAGCAGTGCTTC; CDR3 protein: CASSPQGAGAPQQCF
CDR3 length: 15; D gene: .; J gene: TRBJ1-2; clone size: few; V gene: TRBV3-1; CDR3 DNA: TGTGCCAGCAGCCAAGAAACGTACCGGCTCTATGGCTACACCTTC; CDR3 protein: CASSQETYRLYGYTF
CDR3 length: 16; D gene: TRBD1; J gene: TRBJ1-1; clone size: .; V gene: TRBV27; CDR3 DNA: TGTGCCAGCAGCTCCGGACAGGGCCTATGGGACACTGAAGCTTTCTTT; CDR3 protein: CASSSGQGLWDTEAFF
CDR3 length: 16; D gene: .; J gene: TRBJ2-1; clone size: .; V gene: TRBV15; CDR3 DNA: TGTGCCACCAGCAGAGATAAAGACAGCAGTAACAATGAGCAGTTCTTC; CDR3 protein: CATSRDKDSSNNEQFF
CDR3 length: 16; D gene: .; J gene: TRBJ2-7; clone size: .; V gene: TRBV7-9; CDR3 DNA: TGTGCCAGCAGGGGAAAACTAGGCGCAGCCGCCTACGAGCAGTACTTC; CDR3 protein: CASRGKLGAAAYEQYF
CDR3 length: 15; D gene: .; J gene: TRBJ2-7; clone size: many; V gene: TRBV28; CDR3 DNA: TGTGCCAGCAGTTTATTGGAGGGGAAAAGCTACGAGCAGTACTTC; CDR3 protein: CASSLLEGKSYEQYF
CDR3 length: 13; D gene: .; J gene: TRBJ1-1; clone size: many; V gene: TRBV29-1; CDR3 DNA: TGCAGCGTTGTTGGCGGAGCGGTCACTGAAGCTTTCTTT; CDR3 protein: CSVVGGAVTEAFF
CDR3 length: 15; D gene: TRBD1; J gene: TRBJ2-2; clone size: .; V gene: TRBV7-7; CDR3 DNA: TGTGCTAGCAGCTCCGGGACAGGGTCAGCCGGGGAGCTGTTTTTT; CDR3 protein: CASSSGTGSAGELFF
CDR3 length: 15; D gene: .; J gene: TRBJ2-7; clone size: .; V gene: TRBV10-3; CDR3 DNA: TGTGCCATCAGTGGAGGACAGGGAGGGTCCTACGAGCAGTACTTC; CDR3 protein: CAISGGQGGSYEQYF
CDR3 length: 11; D gene: .; J gene: TRBJ2-2; clone size: .; V gene: TRBV2; CDR3 DNA: TGTGCCAGCACCCGGTCCGGGGAGCTGTTTTTT; CDR3 protein: CASTRSGELFF